The 12 T cell receptor beta chains below were found in one sample sequenced in a study of blood T cell repertoires in COVID-19. This table comes from immunoSEQ multiplex PCR, and its TCRdb copy is limited to in-frame clones, with some not included. Of tens of thousands of clones in the sample, over 70% were seen once. Material for sequencing was peripheral blood. These receptors originate from a human donor in a cohort sampled during active COVID-19.

V usage is TRBV5-3 and J usage is TRBJ2-7; 12 bases are a match to TRBD2. TRBV5-3 is designated an ORF whose function remains uncertain. This CDR3 has 16 residues. Unmatched junction bases numbered 10, after V lost 5 bases and J lost 4 bases. CDR3 DNA: TGTGCCAGAAGACTTGGACTAGCGGGAAATAGTTACGAGCAGTACGTC. Translating it yields CARRLGLAGNSYEQYV.

The chain has TRBV5-6 and TRBJ2-3; D call uncertain. Trimming took off 4 bases at V and 6 bases at J, with 9 bases between the two ends. The CDR3 length is 12 residues. Per the germline V gene, CDR1 is SGHDT and CDR2 is YYEEEE. The CDR3 coding sequence is TGTGCCAGCAGCCCCCCTGAGGATACGCAGTATTTT. Its translation: CASSPPEDTQYF.

The table lists this clone with a count of one. The chain is built from TRBV29-1 and TRBJ1-2; 7 nucleotides match TRBD1. The CDR3 spans 15 residues. V dropped 0 bases and J dropped 3; count of bases not matched to a gene: 7. Germline values: CDR1 SQVTM, CDR2 ANQGSEA. DNA for the CDR3: TGCAGCGTTGAAGATGGGGGACAGCTTGACTATGGCTACACCTTC. This gives the protein CSVEDGGQLDYGYTF.

This clone was counted a few times. The chain links TRBV6-6 to TRBJ2-6; 8 nucleotides agree with TRBD1. The CDR3 is made up of 18 amino acids. Germline V gene data show CDR1 as MNHNY and CDR2 as SVGAGI (reference sequence). Trimming took 5 bases from V and 1 from J; bases not matched to a gene: 10. DNA for the CDR3: TGTGCCAGCAGTCCGAGAGGACAGGGTGGATCTGGGGCCAACGTCCTGACTTTC. This codes for CASSPRGQGGSGANVLTF.

This chain joins TRBV5-4 and TRBJ2-5, with D perhaps matching TRBD2 (5 bases). CDR3 length: 14 amino acids. Germline CDR1 reads SGHNT; CDR2 reads YYREEE (reference sequence). With 4 bases removed from V and 1 base from J, the gap between germline ends came to 11 bases. The DNA of the CDR3 is TGTGCCAGCAGCCGCGAGAGCGGCCAAGAGACCCAGTACTTC. Protein sequence: CASSRESGQETQYF.

For the CDR3, the DNA is TGTGCCAGCAGCTCAACCTTATGGGGAGCACAAGAGACCCAGTACTTC. Translating gives CASSSTLWGAQETQYF. The chain recombines TRBV13 with TRBJ2-5; TRBD2 might be the D (5 bases). CDR3 length: 16 amino acids. Trimming shortened V by 4 bases and J by 2 bases, and 17 bases separated the two germline ends. Germline loops: CDR1 PRHDT, CDR2 FYEKMQ (reference sequence).

The chain carries TRBV4-3 and TRBJ1-2; 9 nucleotides match TRBD1. The CDR3 has 17 amino acids. V lost 1 base and J lost 2; bases outside the gene matches: 8. Germline V CDR1 and CDR2: LGHNA, YSLEER. The CDR3 is CASSQATRGQGNYGYTF. The DNA of the CDR3 is TGCGCCAGCAGCCAAGCCACCCGGGGACAGGGAAACTATGGCTACACCTTC.

The count of this clone is one. The J gene is TRBJ2-1, the V gene TRBV4-1, with TRBD2 identical over 9 bases. Germline CDR1 is MGHRA and CDR2 is YSYEKL. Trimming removed 10 bases from V and 6 bases from J; junction bases left unmatched: 10. This CDR3 is built from 14 residues. Here the CDR3 DNA reads TGCGCCACGAGGGGACTAGCTCCTTCCAATGAGCAGTTCTTC. Amino acid sequence: CATRGLAPSNEQFF.

The chain has TRBV9 and TRBJ1-4; the match to TRBD1 covers 7 bases. J gave up 4 bases and V 4 bases, and 4 bases lay outside the gene matches. Per germline, CDR1 SGDLS and CDR2 YYNGEE. This CDR3 has 14 amino acids. The CDR3 reads CASSTDRVNEKLFF. For the CDR3, the DNA is TGTGCCAGCAGCACCGACAGGGTTAATGAAAAACTGTTTTTT. Combining the CDR3 with reference TRBV9 and TRBJ1-4 gives the whole variable domain DSGVTQTPKHLITATGQRVTLRCSPRSGDLSVYWYQQSLDQGLQFLIQYYNGEERAKGNILERFSAQQFPDLHSELNLSSLELGDSALYFCASSTDRVNEKLFFGSGTQLSVL.

The chain employs TRBV2 and TRBJ2-3, with 11 bases lining up with TRBD2. This CDR3 is 17 amino acids long. Germline V CDR1 and CDR2: SNHLY, FYNNEI. After removal of 1 base from V and 2 bases from J, the junction contained 5 bases not matched to a gene. The CDR3 reads CASSEGSGRALTDTQYF. The CDR3 DNA reads as TGTGCCAGCAGTGAAGGTAGCGGGAGGGCCCTCACAGATACGCAGTATTTT.

V is TRBV18 and J is TRBJ2-3, with TRBD1 as a possible D gene (7 bases). Germline assignment: CDR1 KGHSH and CDR2 LQKENI. Trimming took off 2 bases at V and 5 bases at J, with 17 bases between the two ends. This CDR3 has 16 residues. The CDR3 loop reads CASSPLEGARGDTQYF. The CDR3 DNA follows: TGTGCCAGCTCACCATTGGAGGGGGCGCGGGGAGATACGCAGTATTTT.

In nucleotides, the CDR3 is TGCGCCAGCAGCTCCCACCAAGGAAGGTCGGAGGAAGCTTTCTTT. Translating gives CASSSHQGRSEEAFF. The chain links TRBV5-1 to TRBJ1-1; D unresolved. Germline V lookup: CDR1 SGHRS, CDR2 YFSETQ. The V end was cut by 3 bases, the J end by 8 bases, with 20 bases between. The CDR3 extends over 15 amino acids.